Listed below are T cell receptor beta chains from one sample, sequenced in a study of blood T cells in healthy people across ages. TCRdb re-derived calls from the 5' RACE reads in MiXCR, one entry per CDR3 protein. The repertoire holds about 1.1 million distinct CDR3 sequences, with less than 45% as singletons. The sample taken for sequencing was blood. These receptors came from a young man in good health. Each CDR3 is given with its conserved first and last residue. D genes are given only for firm matches. The listing skips clone size in some rows; elsewhere it reads once, few, many or a size class.

j_call v_call d_call clone_size cdr3_nt cdr3_aa
TRBJ2-5 TRBV2 . few TGTGCCAGCAGGAGAGAGGGCGTGACCCAGTACTTC CASRREGVTQYF
TRBJ1-6 TRBV6-5 . once TGTGCCAGCAGTCGACAGCAACTTAATTCACCCCTCCACTTT CASSRQQLNSPLHF
TRBJ1-2 TRBV7-2 . few TGTGCCAGCAGCTTAGCTCGCCAGGTCTATGGCTACACCTTC CASSLARQVYGYTF
TRBJ2-3 TRBV5-1 TRBD2 many TGCGCCAGCAGCTCTGCGGGGGGTAGCACAGATACGCAGTATTTT CASSSAGGSTDTQYF
TRBJ2-7 TRBV19 TRBD2 few TGTGCCAGTAGTTCCCGACTAGCGGGGGGAGCCTACGAGCAGTACTTC CASSSRLAGGAYEQYF
TRBJ1-1 TRBV29-1 . . TGCGCCGGTTGGGGAGGGGGTGAAGCTTTCTTT CAGWGGGEAFF
TRBJ1-4 TRBV18 . few TGTGCCAGCTCACAAATCCCAGGGAACGGAGGGGAAAAACTGTTTTTT CASSQIPGNGGEKLFF
TRBJ1-2 TRBV12-3/TRBV12-4 TRBD1 many TGTGCCAGCAGTTTGAGGCAGGGGGGAGGCTACACCTTC CASSLRQGGGYTF
TRBJ2-3 TRBV7-9 . . TGTGCCAGCAGCCCCCGAGGACAGAGCACAGATACGCAGTATTTT CASSPRGQSTDTQYF
TRBJ1-6 TRBV18 TRBD1 . TGTGCCAGCTCACCGGCGGGACAGGGGGGTTCACCCCTCCACTTT CASSPAGQGGSPLHF
TRBJ2-3 TRBV6-2/TRBV6-3 . . TGTGCCAGCACCTCGACTAGGACCGCCCTAGATACGCAGTATTTT CASTSTRTALDTQYF
TRBJ2-7 TRBV5-1 . . TGCGCCAGCAAGCCTGCAGAGAGCTCCTACAATGAGCAGTACTTC CASKPAESSYNEQYF
TRBJ2-7 TRBV7-3 TRBD2 . TGTGCCAGCAGCTCTGGACTAGCCCATGAGCAGTACTTC CASSSGLAHEQYF
TRBJ2-5 TRBV6-2/TRBV6-3 TRBD2 few TGTGCCAGCAGTTACCTCCTAGCGGGGGGGCCATATGTAGAGACCCAGTACTTC CASSYLLAGGPYVETQYF
TRBJ1-1 TRBV6-2/TRBV6-3 TRBD1 . TGTGCCAGCAGTATAACAGGGGGCTCACCCATCAACACTGAAGCTTTCTTT CASSITGGSPINTEAFF
TRBJ2-3 TRBV6-2/TRBV6-3 . . TGTGCCAGCAGTGTGGGGCCTGCAGATACGCAGTATTTT CASSVGPADTQYF
TRBJ2-5 TRBV4-3 TRBD2 . TGCGCCAGCAGCCAAGAGGTCCAGCGGGAGTTCCAAGAGACCCAGTACTTC CASSQEVQREFQETQYF
TRBJ1-2 TRBV7-9 . few TGTGCCAGCAGCCCAAAGGGAACAGACAGAATACATGGCTACACCTTC CASSPKGTDRIHGYTF
TRBJ2-3 TRBV4-2 . . TGTGCCAGCAGCCAAGGCCAGTCCGGGACCACAGATACGCAGTATTTT CASSQGQSGTTDTQYF
TRBJ1-5 TRBV4-3 . . TGCGCCAGCAGCCAAAACCGGGACCGAGAGCCCCAGCATTTT CASSQNRDREPQHF
TRBJ1-2 TRBV20-1 TRBD1 . TGCAGTGCTGACTCCGGGACAGCGAGCTATGGCTACACCTTC CSADSGTASYGYTF
TRBJ1-2 TRBV2 . . TGTGCCAGCAGTGAAGTCCCAGACAACTATGGCTACACCTTC CASSEVPDNYGYTF
TRBJ1-2 TRBV25-1 . many TGTGCCAGCAGCACTAACTATGGCTACACCTTC CASSTNYGYTF
TRBJ2-1 TRBV20-1 . . TGCAGTGCCACCACTGGCTGGAACAATGAGCAGTTCTTC CSATTGWNNEQFF
TRBJ2-3 TRBV6-6 TRBD1 many TGTGCCAGCAGCCCCAGGACAGGGGGGTCAGATACGCAGTATTTT CASSPRTGGSDTQYF
TRBJ2-3 TRBV9 . . TGTGCCAGCAGCCCGACATCAGCAGGGACAGATACGCAGTATTTT CASSPTSAGTDTQYF
TRBJ2-5 TRBV5-1 . . TGCGCCACTTCCCTCTACGGTGCTATAGGAGAGACCCAGTACTTC CATSLYGAIGETQYF
TRBJ2-1 TRBV9 . . TGTGCCGGCAGCGCCTCAGGGAGGCTAATTGGCGATGAGCAGTTCTTC CAGSASGRLIGDEQFF
TRBJ2-2 TRBV2 . . TGTGCCAGCAGTGAAGGGGGGTATGCCACCGGGGAGCTGTTTTTT CASSEGGYATGELFF
TRBJ1-2 TRBV25-1 . . TGTGCCAGCAGTGACCACAGAGGCTACACCTTC CASSDHRGYTF
TRBJ2-7 TRBV6-2/TRBV6-3 . . TGTGCCAGCCAAGAGGGAGGACCCCCCAATGAGCAGTACTTC CASQEGGPPNEQYF
TRBJ1-1 TRBV7-9 . few TGTGCCAGCAGCTTAGACGAGACGGAGGGGACTGAAGCTTTCTTT CASSLDETEGTEAFF
TRBJ2-5 TRBV6-6 . many TGTGCCAGCAGTACTACCCAAGAGACCCAGTACTTC CASSTTQETQYF
TRBJ2-4 TRBV7-9 . . TGTGCCAGCAGCTTATCTGAGGTAGCCAAAAACATTCAGTACTTC CASSLSEVAKNIQYF
TRBJ1-1 TRBV12-3/TRBV12-4 TRBD1 . TGTGCCAGCAGTTTTATGACAGGGTTCGTTGAAGCTTTCTTT CASSFMTGFVEAFF
TRBJ2-7 TRBV5-5 TRBD2 . TGTGCCAGCAGCACGACTAGCGGGGGGCTATACAATGAGCAGTACTTC CASSTTSGGLYNEQYF
TRBJ2-3 TRBV2 . few TGTGCCATAAGGACTGGTAGCACAGATACGCAGTATTTT CAIRTGSTDTQYF
TRBJ2-1 TRBV3-1 TRBD1 . TGTGCCAGCAGCCAACTCCGGGACAGGGGGGCCGATGAGCAGTTCTTC CASSQLRDRGADEQFF
TRBJ1-2 TRBV9 TRBD1 . TGTGCCAGCAGTTACTCAGACAGGGGTAGTGGCTACACCTTC CASSYSDRGSGYTF
TRBJ1-1 TRBV9 . . TGTGCCAGCAGCGTAGGAGGACAACCTGGGGGGGGATACACTGAAGCTTTCTTT CASSVGGQPGGGYTEAFF
TRBJ2-1 TRBV5-1 . . TGCGCCAGCAAGGAAGACGGCAATGAGCAGTTCTTC CASKEDGNEQFF